The clone carrying this T cell receptor (beta chain) was found many times. The target antigen is unknown. The V and J ends lost 4 bases and 5 bases respectively, with 10 bases between them. This CDR3 contains 13 residues. CDR1 and CDR2 from the germline V gene are SGHNT and YYREEE (reference sequence). The sample belongs to a study of T cells after yellow fever vaccination. Findings and caveats of the study: There was a small share of clonotypes that showed up in both the CD4 and CD8 compartments. The bulk population could contribute abundant contaminating clonotypes to FACS-sorted repertoires. Post-booster reappearance was seen for most primary-vaccination clones (nearly 97% CD4, around 90% CD8).

TCRdb used MiXCR to reprocess the 5' RACE reads, holding one entry per CDR3 protein. The sample lists 310,000 or so distinct CDR3 sequences, 3.6% occurring once. The receptor was isolated from a man in his late teens or twenties who received the YFV17D yellow fever vaccine. The V and J genes are TRBV5-4 and TRBJ2-4; D assignment may be TRBD1 or TRBD2 (5 bases each). The sample in question was PBMCs, obtained on the day of the yellow fever booster vaccination. The CDR3 DNA reads TGTGCCAGCAGCCTCGGGACGGAAAACATTCAGTACTTC. It encodes CASSLGTENIQYF.